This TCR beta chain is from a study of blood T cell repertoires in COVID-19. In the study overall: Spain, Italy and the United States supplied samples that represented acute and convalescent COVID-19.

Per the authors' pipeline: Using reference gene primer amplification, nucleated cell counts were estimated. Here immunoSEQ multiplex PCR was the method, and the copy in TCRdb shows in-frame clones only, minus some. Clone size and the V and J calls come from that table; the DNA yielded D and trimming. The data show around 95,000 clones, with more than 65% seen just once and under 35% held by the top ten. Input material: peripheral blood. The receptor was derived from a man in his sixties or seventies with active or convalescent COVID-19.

CDR3: CASSQDLAGYGYTF. The CDR3 DNA reads TGTGCCAGCAGCCAAGATCTTGCGGGGTATGGCTACACCTTC. The chain has TRBV4-2 and TRBJ1-2; unclear D gene. Germline V CDR1 and CDR2: LGHNA, YNFKEQ. CDR3 length equals 14 residues. V gave up 0 bases and J gave up 5 bases, with 10 bases separating them.